This TCR beta chain was found in a study of PD-1 blockade in classical Hodgkin lymphoma. Findings and limits, study-wide: Healthy donors reportedly exceeded newly diagnosed patients in baseline TCR diversity. The origin of the repertoire differences remains undefined, with disease activity or prior therapy as possible causes. Exclusion removed patients who began nivolumab under 1 year after ASCT.

Measured with immunoSEQ multiplex PCR; TCRdb has only the in-frame clones, and not every one. This repertoire shows about 97,000 clones, around four fifths found once; its top ten account for more than 9%. Every patient was affected by relapse after autologous stem cell transplantation, while exposure to brentuximab vedotin was not uniform. A remark on this clone: Its antigen remains unknown.

Trimming removed 4 bases at V and 7 bases at J, with 17 bases between. Germline V gene sequence: CDR1 SQVTM, CDR2 ANQGSEA. This CDR3 region has 14 residues. This chain connects TRBV29-1 to TRBJ2-1; tentatively, D is TRBD2 (6 bases). The source was peripheral blood mononuclear cells (PBMCs), collected at baseline. The source is a human donor with classical Hodgkin lymphoma. CDR3 nucleotide sequence: TGCAGCGTTGGAGGTTGGAGGGCCGAAAATGAGCAGTTCTTC. Its translation: CSVGGWRAENEQFF.